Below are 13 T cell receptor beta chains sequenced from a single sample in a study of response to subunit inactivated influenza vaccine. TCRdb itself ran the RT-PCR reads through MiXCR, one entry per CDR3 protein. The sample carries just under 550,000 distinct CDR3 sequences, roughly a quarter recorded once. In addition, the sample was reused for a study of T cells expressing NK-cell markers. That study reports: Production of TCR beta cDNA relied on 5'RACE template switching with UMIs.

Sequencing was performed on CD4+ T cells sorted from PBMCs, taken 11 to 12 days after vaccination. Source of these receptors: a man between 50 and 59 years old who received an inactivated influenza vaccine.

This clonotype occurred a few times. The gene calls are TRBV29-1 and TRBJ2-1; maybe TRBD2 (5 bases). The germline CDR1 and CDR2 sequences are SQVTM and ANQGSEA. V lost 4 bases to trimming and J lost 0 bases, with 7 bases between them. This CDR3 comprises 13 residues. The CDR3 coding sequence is TGCAGCGTTGCAAGCGGCTCCTACAATGAGCAGTTCTTC. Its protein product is CSVASGSYNEQFF.

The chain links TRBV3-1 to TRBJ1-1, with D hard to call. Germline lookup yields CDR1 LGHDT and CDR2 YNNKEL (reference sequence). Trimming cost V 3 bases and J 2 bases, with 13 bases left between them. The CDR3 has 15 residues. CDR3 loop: CASSHITSSNTEAFF. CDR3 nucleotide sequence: TGTGCCAGCAGCCACATCACCTCATCCAACACTGAAGCTTTCTTT.

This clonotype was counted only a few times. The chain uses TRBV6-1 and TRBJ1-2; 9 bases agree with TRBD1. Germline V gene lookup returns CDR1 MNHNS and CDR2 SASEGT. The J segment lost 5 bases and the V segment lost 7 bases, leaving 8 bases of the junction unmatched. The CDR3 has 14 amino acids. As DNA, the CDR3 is TGTGCCAGCACCCCAACGGACAGGGGATATGGCTACACCTTC. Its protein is CASTPTDRGYGYTF.

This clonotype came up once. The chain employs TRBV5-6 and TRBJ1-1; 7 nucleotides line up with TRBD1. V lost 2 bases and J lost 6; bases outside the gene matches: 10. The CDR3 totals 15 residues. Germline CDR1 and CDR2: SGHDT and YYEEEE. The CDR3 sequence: CASSLNRGLSSEAFF. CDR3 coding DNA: TGTGCCAGCAGCTTAAACAGGGGATTGAGTTCTGAAGCTTTCTTT.

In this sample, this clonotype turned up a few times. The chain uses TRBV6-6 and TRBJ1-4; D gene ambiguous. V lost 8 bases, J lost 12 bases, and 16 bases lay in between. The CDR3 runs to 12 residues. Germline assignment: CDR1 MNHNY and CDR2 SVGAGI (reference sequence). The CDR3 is CASRPGEEELFF. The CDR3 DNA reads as TGTGCCAGCCGACCTGGGGAAGAGGAACTGTTTTTT.

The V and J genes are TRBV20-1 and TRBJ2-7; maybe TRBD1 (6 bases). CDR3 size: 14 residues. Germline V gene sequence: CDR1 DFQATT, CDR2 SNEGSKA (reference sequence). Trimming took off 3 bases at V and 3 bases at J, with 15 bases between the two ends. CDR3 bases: TGCAGTGCTAGGACCCTGGGACACAACTACGAGCAGTACTTC. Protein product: CSARTLGHNYEQYF.

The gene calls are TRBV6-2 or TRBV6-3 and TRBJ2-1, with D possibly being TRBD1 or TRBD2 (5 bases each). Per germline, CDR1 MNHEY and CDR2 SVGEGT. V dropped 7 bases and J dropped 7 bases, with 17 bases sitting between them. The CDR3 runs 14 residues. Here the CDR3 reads CASKDGTRANEQFF. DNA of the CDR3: TGTGCCAGCAAGGACGGGACGCGCGCAAATGAGCAGTTCTTC.

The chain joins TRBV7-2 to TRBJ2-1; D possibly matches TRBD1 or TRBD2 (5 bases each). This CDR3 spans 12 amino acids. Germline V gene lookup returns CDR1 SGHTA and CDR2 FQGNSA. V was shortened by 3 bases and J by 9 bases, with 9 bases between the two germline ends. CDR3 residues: CASSLGVSEQFF. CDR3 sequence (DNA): TGTGCCAGCAGCTTGGGGGTCAGTGAGCAGTTCTTC.

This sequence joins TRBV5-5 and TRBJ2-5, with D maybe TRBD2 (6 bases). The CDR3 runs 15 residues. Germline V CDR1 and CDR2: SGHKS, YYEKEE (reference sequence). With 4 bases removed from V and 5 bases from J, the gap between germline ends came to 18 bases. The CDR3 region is CASSRTPQGGETQYF. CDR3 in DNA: TGTGCCAGCAGCCGCACCCCCCAAGGAGGGGAGACCCAGTACTTC.

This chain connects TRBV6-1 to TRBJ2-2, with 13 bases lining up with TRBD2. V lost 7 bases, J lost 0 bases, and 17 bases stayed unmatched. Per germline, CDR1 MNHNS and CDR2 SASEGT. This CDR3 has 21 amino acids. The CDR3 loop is CASTQALPGLAGAANTGELFF. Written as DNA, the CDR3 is TGTGCCAGCACCCAAGCACTTCCCGGACTAGCGGGGGCAGCGAACACCGGGGAGCTGTTTTTT.

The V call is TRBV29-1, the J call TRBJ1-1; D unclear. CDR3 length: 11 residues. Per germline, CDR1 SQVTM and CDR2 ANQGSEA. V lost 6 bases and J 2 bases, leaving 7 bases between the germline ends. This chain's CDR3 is CSVGFNTEAFF. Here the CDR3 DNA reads TGCAGCGTGGGGTTTAACACTGAAGCTTTCTTT.

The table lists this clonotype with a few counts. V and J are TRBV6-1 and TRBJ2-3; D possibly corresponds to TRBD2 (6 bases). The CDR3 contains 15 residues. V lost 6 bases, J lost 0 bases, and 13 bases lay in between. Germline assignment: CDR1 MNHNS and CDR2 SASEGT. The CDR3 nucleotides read TGTGCCAGCAGGACTAGGACCGCCAGCACAGATACGCAGTATTTT. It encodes CASRTRTASTDTQYF.

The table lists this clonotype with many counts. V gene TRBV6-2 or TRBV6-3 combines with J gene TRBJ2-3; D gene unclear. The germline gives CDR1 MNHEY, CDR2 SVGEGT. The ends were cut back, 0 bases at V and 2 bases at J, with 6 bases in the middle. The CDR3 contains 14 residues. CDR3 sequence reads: CASSYSSFTDTQYF. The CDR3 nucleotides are TGTGCCAGCAGTTACTCGTCCTTCACAGATACGCAGTATTTT.